Each of the 15 T cell receptor beta chains below was sequenced from the same sample in a study of blood T cell repertoires in COVID-19. TCRdb's table, derived via immunoSEQ multiplex PCR, lists solely in-frame clones and lacks some. The repertoire holds 280,000 or so clones, with approximately 85% as singletons. The sequencing sample was made of PBMCs or T cells enriched from blood (not recorded which). The receptors stem from a man aged 25 to 45 who had recovered from COVID-19.

This clone has a single count. The J gene is TRBJ1-3, the V gene TRBV15; 7 positions agree with TRBD1. Trimming took 3 bases from V and 1 from J; bases not matched to a gene: 12. CDR3 length: 18 residues. Germline CDR1 reads LNHNV; CDR2 reads YYDKDF (reference sequence). In DNA, the CDR3 is TGTGCCACCAGCAGGCGGGGACAGCAATCTCTATCTGGAAACACCATATATTTT. Amino acids: CATSRRGQQSLSGNTIYF.

The genes are TRBV7-6 and TRBJ1-2, with D unresolved. Germline loops: CDR1 SGHVS, CDR2 FNYEAQ. The V and J ends lost 5 bases and 4 bases respectively, with 14 bases between them. The CDR3 loop spans 14 amino acids. This chain's CDR3 is CASSLDANSYGYTF. The CDR3 DNA follows: TGTGCCAGCAGCCTCGACGCGAACAGCTATGGCTACACCTTC. Filled out from reference TRBV7-6 and TRBJ1-2, the complete variable domain reads GAGVSQSPRYKVTKRGQDVALRCDPISGHVSLYWYRQALGQGPEFLTYFNYEAQQDKSGLPNDRFSAERPEGSISTLTIQRTEQRDSAMYRCASSLDANSYGYTFGSGTRLTVV.

The J gene is TRBJ1-5, the V gene TRBV5-6; unclear D gene. Deletions cut 0 bases from V and 2 bases from J, with 9 bases between. This CDR3 is built from 15 residues. Germline-derived CDR1 and CDR2 are SGHDT and YYEEEE. The CDR3 DNA reads TGTGCCAGCAGCTTGGAAGGCAGGCGCAATCAGCCCCAGCATTTT. This encodes CASSLEGRRNQPQHF.

This clone was observed a handful of times. The chain has TRBV7-6 and TRBJ1-1; 11 bases map to TRBD1. Trimming at V came to 5 bases and at J to 3 bases, leaving 2 bases not matched to a gene. Germline lookup yields CDR1 SGHVS and CDR2 FNYEAQ. CDR3 length: 14 residues. As DNA, the CDR3 is TGTGCCAGCAGCCTGGGACAGGGGGACACTGAAGCTTTCTTT. Its translation: CASSLGQGDTEAFF.

The chain links TRBV18 to TRBJ1-2, with a possible D match to TRBD1 (6 bases). This CDR3 comprises 14 residues. In germline, CDR1 is KGHSH, CDR2 LQKENI. Trimming took 3 bases from V and 4 from J, leaving 12 bases between them. The CDR3 coding sequence is TGTGCCAGCTCACCCCAAGGACAGATCTATGGCTACACCTTC. Amino acid sequence: CASSPQGQIYGYTF.

The gene calls are TRBV6-1 and TRBJ1-2; 8 bases fit TRBD1. The germline V gene has CDR1 MNHNS and CDR2 SASEGT. The CDR3 sequence is 16 residues long. Trimming cost V 2 bases and J 6 bases; bases outside gene matches: 11. CDR3 amino acids: CASSEQGAGRYDGYTF. The CDR3 nucleotides are TGTGCCAGCAGTGAACAGGGGGCTGGACGGTACGATGGCTACACCTTC.

This chain links TRBV5-4 with TRBJ2-7, with 9 bases that match TRBD1. Germline CDR1 reads SGHNT; CDR2 reads YYREEE (reference sequence). V lost 5 bases and J lost 3; bases outside the gene matches: 6. The CDR3 has 14 amino acids. CDR3 nucleotides: TGTGCCAGCAGTCCCCCGGGACAGGGCTACGAGCAGTACTTC. Its protein is CASSPPGQGYEQYF.

The chain couples TRBV5-1 to TRBJ2-2; 8 bases agree with TRBD1. The germline CDR1 and CDR2 sequences are SGHRS and YFSETQ. The trim removed 0 bases at V and 7 bases at J, leaving 2 bases unmatched. The CDR3 contains 14 residues. Here the CDR3 DNA reads TGCGCCAGCAGCTTGGGACAGGGGTTCGGGGAGCTGTTTTTT. As protein: CASSLGQGFGELFF.

The chain uses TRBV5-8 and TRBJ2-5; tentatively, D is TRBD1 (5 bases). Germline V gene sequence: CDR1 SGHTS, CDR2 YDEGEE. This CDR3 is 13 amino acids long. The V gene lost 3 bases and the J gene lost 2 bases, with 8 bases spanning the gap. CDR3: CASSWQGQETQYF. The CDR3 nucleotides are TGTGCCAGCAGCTGGCAGGGTCAAGAGACCCAGTACTTC.

V gene TRBV29-1 combines with J gene TRBJ2-2; the D gene is possibly TRBD1 (6 bases). Trimming removed 7 bases from V and 1 base from J, with 13 bases in between. CDR1 and CDR2 (germline): SQVTM, ANQGSEA. The CDR3 contains 14 residues. Written as DNA, the CDR3 is TGCAGCGGGGGAGACAGGAAGAACACCGGGGAGCTGTTTTTT. It translates to CSGGDRKNTGELFF.

The chain is built from TRBV12-3 or TRBV12-4 and TRBJ2-7; a possible D gene is TRBD2 (5 bases). The length of the CDR3 is 13 residues. The V and J ends lost 3 bases and 3 bases respectively, with 9 bases between them. CDR3 DNA sequence: TGTGCCAGCAGTTTCGAGGGTGGCTACGAGCAGTACTTC. Translating it yields CASSFEGGYEQYF.

The chain carries TRBV5-1 and TRBJ1-2; D gene uncertain. The CDR3 is 14 amino acids. CDR1 is SGHRS and CDR2 is YFSETQ in the germline V gene. The ends were cut back, 0 bases at V and 1 base at J, with 7 bases in the middle. The CDR3 spells CASSLGGDNYGYTF. The CDR3 nucleotides read TGCGCCAGCAGCTTGGGTGGAGATAACTATGGCTACACCTTC. The full variable domain, completed using reference TRBV5-1 and TRBJ1-2, is KAGVTQTPRYLIKTRGQQVTLSCSPISGHRSVSWYQQTPGQGLQFLFEYFSETQRNKGNFPGRFSGRQFSNSRSEMNVSTLELGDSALYLCASSLGGDNYGYTFGSGTRLTVV.

This chain links TRBV29-1 with TRBJ2-7; TRBD1 might be the D (6 bases). CDR3 length: 12 residues. Germline V gene sequence: CDR1 SQVTM, CDR2 ANQGSEA. Trimming removed 7 bases at V and 4 bases at J, with 14 bases between. DNA of the CDR3: TGCAGCGCCCGGGACACCATATACGAGCAGTACTTC. As protein: CSARDTIYEQYF.

This sequence joins TRBV4-3 and TRBJ2-7; possible D gene TRBD1, 5 bases. CDR3 length: 13 amino acids. V was trimmed by 0 bases and J by 6 bases, leaving 9 bases between them. The germline V gene has CDR1 LGHNA and CDR2 YSLEER. The CDR3 sequence is CASSQDTGSEQYF. CDR3 bases: TGCGCCAGCAGCCAAGATACAGGATCCGAGCAGTACTTC.

This chain joins TRBV24-1 and TRBJ2-3; TRBD1 aligns across 8 bases. Germline V gives CDR1 KGHDR, CDR2 SFDVKD. Germline trimming cut 3 bases from V and 10 bases from J; bases unmatched to any gene: 2. This CDR3 region has 12 residues. CDR3 sequence reads: CATSDTGGPQYF. CDR3 in DNA: TGTGCCACCAGTGATACAGGGGGTCCGCAGTATTTT.